Listed below are T cell receptor beta chains from one sample, sequenced in a study of blood T cells in healthy people across ages. From the 5' RACE reads, TCRdb called clonotypes with MiXCR, one entry per CDR3 protein. The sample consists of more than 650,000 distinct CDR3 sequences, about 53% of them appearing once. The sequencing input was blood. These receptor sequences come from a man older than 75 in good health. Both conserved end residues are part of each CDR3. The D gene is left open where the match is weak. A row's size may be missing; if present it is once, few, many or a size class.

>-|15|TRBJ2-2|TRBV5-1|-
TGCGCCAGCAGAATAGCTTTAACGAACACCGGGGAGCTGTTTTTT
CASRIALTNTGELFF
>-|19|TRBJ2-5|TRBV4-2|TRBD2
TGTGCCAGCAGCCAAGTCGGACTAGCGGGTCTACAAAAGAGGGAGACCCAGTACTTC
CASSQVGLAGLQKRETQYF
>-|15|TRBJ2-5|TRBV6-5|TRBD2
TGTGCCAGCAGTGCCGGGACTAGCGGGAAAGGCAACCAGTACTTC
CASSAGTSGKGNQYF
>-|15|TRBJ2-7|TRBV14|-
TGTGCCAGCAGCCAAGGCAGGACCCTCTCCTACGAGCAGTACTTC
CASSQGRTLSYEQYF
>-|15|TRBJ2-1|TRBV5-4|TRBD2
TGTGCCAGCAGCGACAGTCGGGGGAGGGGCGATGAGCAGTTCTTC
CASSDSRGRGDEQFF
>few|14|TRBJ1-2|TRBV6-5|TRBD1
TGTGCCAGCAGATACGGACAGGGGCGATTTGGCTACACCTTC
CASRYGQGRFGYTF
>-|17|TRBJ2-7|TRBV27|-
TGTGCCAGCAGTCTGGAGAGGGGGAGGGGGACCCCTTACGAGCAGTACTTC
CASSLERGRGTPYEQYF
>-|16|TRBJ1-2|TRBV11-3|-
TGTGCCAGCAGCTCCCGGCAGCCGACCTTCTCCTATGGCTACACCTTC
CASSSRQPTFSYGYTF
>few|13|TRBJ1-2|TRBV20-1|-
TGCAGTGCTATCCGTGGGGGTAACTATGGCTACACCTTC
CSAIRGGNYGYTF
>-|15|TRBJ2-3|TRBV7-3|-
TGTGCCAGCAGTCCGCTCGGACCCAGCACAGATACGCAGTATTTT
CASSPLGPSTDTQYF